The 22 T cell receptor beta chains presented below share a single source sample, sequenced in a study of OX40 agonist ivuxolimab in advanced cancers. The table came from immunoSEQ multiplex PCR; TCRdb's copy has only in-frame clones and leaves some out. The sample lists about 73,000 clones, 88% occurring once. The sequences come from CD4+ or CD8+ T cells sorted from blood, collected in a trial of the OX40 agonist ivuxolimab. The source of these receptors is an adult with an advanced solid tumor such as melanoma, head and neck, liver or kidney cancer.

This sequence joins TRBV7-9 and TRBJ2-1; a possible D gene is TRBD1 (5 bases). CDR1 and CDR2 from the germline V gene are SEHNR and FQNEAQ (reference sequence). CDR3 size: 13 residues. Trimming left V 5 bases short and J 6 bases short, with 11 bases between. For the CDR3, the DNA is TGTGCCAGCAGCAGAGTAGGGGCCAATGAGCAGTTCTTC. Protein sequence: CASSRVGANEQFF.

The chain employs TRBV5-4 and TRBJ2-1, with TRBD2 matching 14 bases. The CDR3 has 16 residues. CDR1 SGHNT and CDR2 YYREEE come from the germline V gene (reference sequence). Trimming cost V 0 bases and J 7 bases; bases outside gene matches: 3. The CDR3 reads CASSLAGTSGSNEQFF. CDR3 sequence (DNA): TGTGCCAGCAGCTTGGCCGGGACTAGCGGGAGTAATGAGCAGTTCTTC.

This chain connects TRBV5-6 to TRBJ2-3, with TRBD2 as a possible D gene (5 bases). The germline V and J ends were trimmed by 0 bases and 6 bases, with 14 bases remaining between them. The CDR3 runs to 15 residues. Germline V lookup: CDR1 SGHDT, CDR2 YYEEEE. The CDR3 here is CASSLVGGPTDTQYF. The DNA for the CDR3 is TGTGCCAGCAGCTTGGTAGGCGGGCCAACGGATACGCAGTATTTT.

J is TRBJ1-1 and V is TRBV20-1; D is unresolved. V dropped 3 bases and J dropped 0 bases, with 2 bases sitting between them. The CDR3 consists of 11 residues. In germline, CDR1 is DFQATT, CDR2 SNEGSKA (reference sequence). The CDR3 DNA reads TGCAGTGCTAGCTTGAACACTGAAGCTTTCTTT. Translated, it gives CSASLNTEAFF.

The gene calls are TRBV5-6 and TRBJ2-5; the D gene is possibly TRBD2 (6 bases). This CDR3 has 14 amino acids. Germline V gives CDR1 SGHDT, CDR2 YYEEEE. V lost 4 bases to trimming and J lost 4 bases, with 14 bases between them. The CDR3 protein is CASSLGRGVETQYF. The CDR3, as DNA: TGTGCCAGCAGCCTCGGGAGAGGGGTAGAGACCCAGTACTTC.

V usage is TRBV6-4 and J usage is TRBJ2-5; D remains unclear. The CDR3 loop spans 10 amino acids. V lost 8 bases and J 8 bases, leaving 9 bases between the germline ends. Germline V lookup: CDR1 MRHNA, CDR2 SNTAGT. DNA for the CDR3: TGTGCCAGCGTGGTAGGTACCCAGTACTTC. Amino acid sequence: CASVVGTQYF.

J is TRBJ1-1 and V is TRBV7-9; tentatively, D is TRBD1 (5 bases). Germline V gene sequence: CDR1 SEHNR, CDR2 FQNEAQ (reference sequence). This CDR3 is 13 amino acids long. The germline V and J ends were trimmed by 2 bases and 3 bases, with 7 bases remaining between them. The CDR3 protein is CASSLQGDTEAFF. CDR3 sequence (DNA): TGTGCCAGCAGCTTACAAGGGGACACTGAAGCTTTCTTT.

The J gene is TRBJ1-1, the V gene TRBV18, with TRBD1 identical over 7 bases. The CDR3 spans 15 residues. CDR1 is KGHSH and CDR2 is LQKENI in the germline V gene. V lost 3 bases, J lost 8 bases, and 12 bases stayed unmatched. The CDR3 loop reads CASSPGQGEIPEAFF. CDR3 in DNA: TGTGCCAGCTCACCCGGGCAGGGGGAGATACCAGAAGCTTTCTTT. Based on the CDR3 plus reference TRBV18 and TRBJ1-1, the full variable domain is NAGVMQNPRHLVRRRGQEARLRCSPMKGHSHVYWYRQLPEEGLKFMVYLQKENIIDESGMPKERFSAEFPKEGPSILRIQQVVRGDSAAYFCASSPGQGEIPEAFFGQGTRLTVV.

The J gene is TRBJ2-5, the V gene TRBV18, with TRBD2 as a possible D gene (5 bases). The DNA end is a closer match to TRBJ2-7, so the J assignment may be wrong. The CDR3 totals 13 residues. The germline V gene encodes CDR1 KGHSH and CDR2 LQKENI. The CDR3 loop reads CASSLQEGYEQYF. CDR3 DNA: TGTGCCAGCTCACTGCAAGAGGGCTACGAGCAGTACTTC.

The chain carries TRBV2 and TRBJ1-6; D possibly corresponds to TRBD1 (6 bases). The CDR3 covers 14 residues. V lost 6 bases to trimming and J lost 6 bases, with 12 bases between them. Looked up from germline, CDR1 is SNHLY and CDR2 is FYNNEI. The CDR3 sequence is CASRLGASNSPLHF. CDR3 DNA: TGTGCCAGCAGATTGGGGGCCAGTAATTCACCCCTCCACTTT.

This clone was observed a handful of times. The chain joins TRBV14 to TRBJ1-3; D is ambiguous. Trimming pared 4 bases from V and 0 bases from J, leaving 10 bases between. The CDR3 consists of 15 residues. Germline CDR1 is SGHDN and CDR2 is FVKESK. The CDR3 here is CASSLNFYSGNTIYF. The CDR3, as DNA: TGTGCCAGCAGCCTAAACTTTTACTCTGGAAACACCATATATTTT.

The chain is built from TRBV30 and TRBJ2-5; perhaps TRBD1 as D (6 bases). This CDR3 is 15 amino acids long. V lost 0 bases and J lost 4, with 15 bases in between. Germline V CDR1 and CDR2: GTSNPN, SVGIG (reference sequence). The DNA for the CDR3 is TGTGCCTGGAGTGTAAAAGGCGGCAGGGGAGAGACCCAGTACTTC. It is translated as CAWSVKGGRGETQYF.

The chain links TRBV19 to TRBJ1-5; possible D gene TRBD1, 5 bases. Trimming took 6 bases from V and 7 from J, leaving 22 bases between them. CDR3 length: 16 amino acids. The germline V gene encodes CDR1 LNHDA and CDR2 SQIVND (reference sequence). This CDR3 reads CASSAGTANLGQPQHF. The CDR3 DNA sequence: TGTGCCAGTAGCGCCGGGACCGCCAATCTCGGGCAGCCCCAGCATTTT.

Here the CDR3 DNA reads TGTGCCAGCACTATATATGGCTACACTGAAGCTTTCTTT. Its protein product is CASTIYGYTEAFF. The gene calls are TRBV25-1 and TRBJ1-1; D unclear. Germline values: CDR1 MGHDK, CDR2 SYGVNS. The V gene lost 7 bases and the J gene lost 3 bases, with 12 bases spanning the gap. The CDR3 runs 13 residues.

This chain joins TRBV29-1 and TRBJ2-4; perhaps TRBD2 as D (7 bases). Germline CDR1 is SQVTM and CDR2 is ANQGSEA. V lost 7 bases and J lost 0, with 16 bases in between. The CDR3 extends over 15 amino acids. The CDR3 protein is CSEGGAALAKNIQYF. The CDR3, as DNA: TGCAGCGAGGGGGGGGCAGCGCTAGCCAAAAACATTCAGTACTTC.

This clone came up once. The chain is built from TRBV30 and TRBJ1-1; 7 nucleotides match TRBD1. Germline lookup yields CDR1 GTSNPN and CDR2 SVGIG (reference sequence). The CDR3 spans 14 residues. With V trimmed by 4 bases and J by 1 base, 6 bases remained unmatched. CDR3 bases: TGTGCCTGGACTTTGGGACAGCCGAACACTGAAGCTTTCTTT. The encoded protein is CAWTLGQPNTEAFF.

There are a few counts of this clone. The J gene is TRBJ2-5, the V gene TRBV29-1, with D perhaps TRBD1 (5 bases). There are 12 residues in the CDR3. In germline, CDR1 is SQVTM, CDR2 ANQGSEA. The V gene lost 7 bases and the J gene lost 4 bases, with 13 bases spanning the gap. CDR3 bases: TGCAGCGCCCGACAGCAATCAGAGACCCAGTACTTC. It is translated as CSARQQSETQYF.

This clone showed up just once. V is TRBV7-9 and J is TRBJ2-3; TRBD2 matches at 7 bases. Germline loops: CDR1 SEHNR, CDR2 FQNEAQ (reference sequence). CDR3 length equals 15 residues. V lost 5 bases, J lost 5 bases, and 10 bases stayed unmatched. CDR3: CASSTWTREEDTQYF. CDR3 sequence (DNA): TGTGCCAGCAGCACCTGGACTAGGGAGGAAGATACGCAGTATTTT.

CDR3 DNA: TGCAGCGCTAACGCCGGGACAGGCTACACCTTC. Its protein is CSANAGTGYTF. The gene calls are TRBV29-1 and TRBJ1-2; TRBD1 might be the D (6 bases). This CDR3 comprises 11 residues. Germline-derived CDR1 and CDR2 are SQVTM and ANQGSEA. V lost 7 bases and J 8 bases, leaving 14 bases between the germline ends.

About this clone: An end of the junction does not agree with germline; a read error may underlie this. Other nucleotide sequences from this sample produce the same CDR3. The chain links TRBV7-2 to TRBJ2-2; TRBD2 agrees at 7 bases. The CDR3 consists of 13 residues. Germline CDR1 is SGHTA and CDR2 is FQGNSA. CDR3 DNA: TGCGCCAGCAGTCCCCTAGCGGACCGGGAGCTGTTTTTT. Its translation: CASSPLADRELFF.

The chain employs TRBV6-5 and TRBJ2-5; tentative D call: TRBD1 (6 bases). The CDR3 contains 15 residues. Looked up from germline, CDR1 is MNHEY and CDR2 is SVGAGI. The ends were cut back, 4 bases at V and 5 bases at J, with 17 bases in the middle. The DNA for the CDR3 is TGTGCCAGCAGTTTACAGGGATTTACGGGGGAGACCCAGTACTTC. Translating it yields CASSLQGFTGETQYF.

The gene calls are TRBV7-8 and TRBJ1-1; no clear D gene. V lost 5 bases and J lost 1, with 8 bases in between. The CDR3 sequence is 13 residues long. Germline V lookup: CDR1 SGHVS, CDR2 FQNEAQ. The CDR3 sequence is CASSPVQNTEAFF. CDR3 DNA: TGTGCCAGCAGCCCAGTCCAGAACACTGAAGCTTTCTTT.